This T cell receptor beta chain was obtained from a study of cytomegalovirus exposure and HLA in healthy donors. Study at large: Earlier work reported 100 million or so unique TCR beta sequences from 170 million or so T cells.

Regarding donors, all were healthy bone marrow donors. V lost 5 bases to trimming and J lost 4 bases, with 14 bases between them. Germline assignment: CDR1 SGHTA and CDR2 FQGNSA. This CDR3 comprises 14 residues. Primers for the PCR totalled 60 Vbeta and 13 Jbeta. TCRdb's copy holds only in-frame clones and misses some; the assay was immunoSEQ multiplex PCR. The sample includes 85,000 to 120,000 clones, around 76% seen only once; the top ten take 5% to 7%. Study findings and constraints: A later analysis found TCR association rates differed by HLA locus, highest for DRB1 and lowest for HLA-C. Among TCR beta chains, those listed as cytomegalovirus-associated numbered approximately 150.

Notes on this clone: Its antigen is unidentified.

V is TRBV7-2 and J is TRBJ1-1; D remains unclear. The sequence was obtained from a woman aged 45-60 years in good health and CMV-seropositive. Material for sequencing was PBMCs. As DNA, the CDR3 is TGTGCCAGCAGCCAAGATTGGCGGAGCACTGAAGCTTTCTTT. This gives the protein CASSQDWRSTEAFF.